The TCR beta chain under discussion was sequenced for a study of long-term antiretroviral therapy in people with HIV. Points from the study as a whole: Following ART, diversity rose but still fell short of transplant donor controls. Blood obtained between the mid-2000s and the late 2010s may reflect older ART regimens. No data on ART adherence, viral resistance or therapy changes.

To note about this clone: The antigen remains undetermined.

The run of the v3.0 immunoSEQ assay was at survey level. TCRdb keeps only in-frame clones here, not all; method: immunoSEQ multiplex PCR. The sample yields roughly 3,200 clones, about 88% seen once. Trimming pared 5 bases from V and 5 bases from J, leaving 15 bases between. The CDR3 sequence is 15 residues long. CDR1 MNHEY and CDR2 SVGAGI come from the germline V gene. Two or more post-ART PBMC samples, plus at least one pre-ART sample, were available for each donor. The chain uses TRBV6-5 and TRBJ1-4; D is ambiguous. Sequencing was performed on unsorted PBMCs, taken 0.3 years after starting antiretroviral therapy. The clonotype comes from a woman aged 45-59 years with HIV. This chain's CDR3 is CASSNLRARNEKLFF. CDR3 DNA sequence: TGTGCCAGCAGTAACCTCCGGGCCCGAAATGAAAAACTGTTTTTT.